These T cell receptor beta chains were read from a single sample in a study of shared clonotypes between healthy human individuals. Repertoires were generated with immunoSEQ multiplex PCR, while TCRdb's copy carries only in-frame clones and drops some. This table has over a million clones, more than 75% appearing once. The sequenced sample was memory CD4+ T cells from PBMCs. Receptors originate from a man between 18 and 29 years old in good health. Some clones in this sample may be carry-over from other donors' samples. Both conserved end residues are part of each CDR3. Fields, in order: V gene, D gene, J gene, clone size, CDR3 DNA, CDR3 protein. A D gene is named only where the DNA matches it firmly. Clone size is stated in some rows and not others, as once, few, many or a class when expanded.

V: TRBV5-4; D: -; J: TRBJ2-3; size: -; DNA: TGTGCCAGCAGCTTGGCCGGGCGGCGGGGAGGAGCAGATACGCAGTATTTT; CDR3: CASSLAGRRGGADTQYF
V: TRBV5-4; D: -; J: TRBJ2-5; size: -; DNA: TGTGCCAGCAGCCTCCTCGGGAGCGTAATAGGGGAGACCCAGTACTTC; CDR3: CASSLLGSVIGETQYF
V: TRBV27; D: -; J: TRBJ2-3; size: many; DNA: TGTGCCAGCAGTTCAATGATGACTCGTAAACGGACCCCCGGCACAGATACGCAGTATTTT; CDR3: CASSSMMTRKRTPGTDTQYF
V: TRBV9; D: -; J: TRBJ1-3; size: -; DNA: TGTGCCAGCAGCCCGGGACACCCTTTCTCTGGAAACACCATATATTTT; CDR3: CASSPGHPFSGNTIYF
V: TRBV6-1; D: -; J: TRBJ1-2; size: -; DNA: TGTGCCAGCAGTGAAGCCAGGGTCTGGGATGGCTACACCTTC; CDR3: CASSEARVWDGYTF
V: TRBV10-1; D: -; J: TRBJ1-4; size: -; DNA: TGCGCCAGCAGTGAACCCCGTAGGGGACCGGCAACTAATGAAAAACTGTTTTTT; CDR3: CASSEPRRGPATNEKLFF
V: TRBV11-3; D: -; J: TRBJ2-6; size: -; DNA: TGTGCCAGCAGCCACAACACACACAGCTCTGGGGCCAACGTCCTGACTTTC; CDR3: CASSHNTHSSGANVLTF
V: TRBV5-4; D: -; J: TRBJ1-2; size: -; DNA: TGTGCCAGCAGCTTGGAAGGCTATGGCTACACCTTC; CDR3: CASSLEGYGYTF
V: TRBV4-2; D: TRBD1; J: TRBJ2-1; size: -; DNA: TGTGCCAGCAGCCAAGGGCCGGGACAGGGTGGTAATGAGCAGTTCTTC; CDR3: CASSQGPGQGGNEQFF
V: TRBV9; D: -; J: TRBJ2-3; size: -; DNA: TGTGCCAGCAGCGCACCGGAAGCCGGGAGTTGGGCAGATACGCAGTATTTT; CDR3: CASSAPEAGSWADTQYF
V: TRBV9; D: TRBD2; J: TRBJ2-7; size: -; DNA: TGTGCCAGCGGCCGCGGGACTAGCCCCTACGAGCAGTACTTC; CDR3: CASGRGTSPYEQYF
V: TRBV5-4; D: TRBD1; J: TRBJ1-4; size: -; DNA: TGTGCCAGCAGCTTGGGGCAGGGGGCGCTTAATGAAAAACTGTTTTTT; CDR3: CASSLGQGALNEKLFF
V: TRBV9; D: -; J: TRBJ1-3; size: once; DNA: TGTGCCAGCAGCGCGAGGACGGATTCTACTGGAAACACCATATATTTT; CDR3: CASSARTDSTGNTIYF
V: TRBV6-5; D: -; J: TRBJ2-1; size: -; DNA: TGTGCCAGCAGGCTATCTGAGGCTGCCAATGAGCAGTTCTTC; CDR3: CASRLSEAANEQFF
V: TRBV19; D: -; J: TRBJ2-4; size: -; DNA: TGTGCCAGCTCGATAGGGGGTGCCAAAAACATTCAGTACTTC; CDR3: CASSIGGAKNIQYF
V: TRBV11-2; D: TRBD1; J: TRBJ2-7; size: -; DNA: TGTGCCAGCAGAGCCGGACAGGGTTACGAGCAGTACTTC; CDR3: CASRAGQGYEQYF
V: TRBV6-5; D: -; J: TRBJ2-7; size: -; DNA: TGTGCCAGCAGTTACTCAGGTCGCGGTAGCTCCTACGAGCAGTACTTC; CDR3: CASSYSGRGSSYEQYF
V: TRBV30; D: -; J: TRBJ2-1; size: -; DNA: TGTGCCTGGAGTAATGTCGAAAGGGCCAATGAGCAGTTCTTC; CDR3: CAWSNVERANEQFF
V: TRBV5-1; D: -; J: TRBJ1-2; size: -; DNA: TGCGCCAGCAGCCGGGACGGGGAGGGCTACACCTTC; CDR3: CASSRDGEGYTF
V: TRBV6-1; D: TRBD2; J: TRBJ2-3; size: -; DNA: TGTGCCAGCATGGGACTAGAATGGAGAGATACGCAGTATTTT; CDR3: CASMGLEWRDTQYF
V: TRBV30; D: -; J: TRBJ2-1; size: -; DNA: TGTGCCTGGAGTGGAGGGCGTGAGCAGTTCTTC; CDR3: CAWSGGREQFF
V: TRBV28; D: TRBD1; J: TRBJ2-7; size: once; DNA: TGTGCCAGCAGTTTCCGGGACAGTCAAGCCTACGAGCAGTACTTC; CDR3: CASSFRDSQAYEQYF
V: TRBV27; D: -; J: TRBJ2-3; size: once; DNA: TGTGCCAGCAGCACATGGGATACGCAGTATTTT; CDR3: CASSTWDTQYF